This T cell receptor (beta chain) is drawn from a study of blood T cell repertoires in COVID-19. The germline gives CDR1 SGHNT, CDR2 YYREEE (reference sequence). The CDR3 spans 15 residues. Unmatched junction bases numbered 3, after V lost 4 bases and J lost 1 base. Produced via immunoSEQ multiplex PCR; TCRdb's table is partial and in-frame only. The data contain 250,000 to 300,000 clones, under 90% of them seen just once; the ten biggest clones take up about 2.9%. The J gene is TRBJ2-2, the V gene TRBV5-4, with 8 bases that match TRBD2. Material for sequencing was peripheral blood. This receptor was obtained from a woman aged 60 to 75 with active or convalescent COVID-19. For the CDR3, the DNA is TGTGCCAGCAGCCCCGGGGGGGAGAACACCGGGGAGCTGTTTTTT. Its translation is CASSPGGENTGELFF.